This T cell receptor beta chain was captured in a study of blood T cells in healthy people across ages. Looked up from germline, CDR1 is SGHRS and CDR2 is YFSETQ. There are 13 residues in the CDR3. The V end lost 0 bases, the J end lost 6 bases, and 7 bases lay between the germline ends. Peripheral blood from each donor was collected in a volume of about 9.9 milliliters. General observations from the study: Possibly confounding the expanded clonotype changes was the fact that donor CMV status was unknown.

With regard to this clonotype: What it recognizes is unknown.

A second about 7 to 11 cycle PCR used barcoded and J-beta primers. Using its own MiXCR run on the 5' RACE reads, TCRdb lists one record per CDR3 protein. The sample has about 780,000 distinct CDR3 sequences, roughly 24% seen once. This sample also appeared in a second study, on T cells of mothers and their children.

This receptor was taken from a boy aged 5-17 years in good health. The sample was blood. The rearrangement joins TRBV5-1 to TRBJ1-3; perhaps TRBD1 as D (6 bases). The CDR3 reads CASSLAGENTIYF. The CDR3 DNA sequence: TGCGCCAGCAGCTTGGCAGGGGAAAACACCATATATTTT.